This TCR beta chain appears in the sequencing data of a study of radiation and T cells in renal cell carcinoma. The study's findings and limits: From baseline, blood top tumor clonotypes peaked at 2 weeks post-radiation. No pretreatment tumor biopsies were available for baseline clonotypes.

The CDR3 totals 16 residues. On this clone: The antigen is undetermined.

Sequenced by immunoSEQ multiplex PCR; TCRdb stores in-frame clones only, minus some. The repertoire holds 120,000 to 150,000 clones, 70% to 90% seen once, with over 15% in the top ten. This sample's time point: blood 4 weeks post-SBRT, at nephrectomy. Documented treatment: 15 Gy SBRT to primary tumor, nephrectomy 4 weeks later. The patient's renal cell carcinoma had clear cell pathology. The sample consisted of blood, taken from a patient whose treatment included radiotherapy and nephrectomy. V is TRBV21-1 and J is TRBJ1-4. TRBV21-1 is recorded as a pseudogene. The sequence was collected from a woman in her fifties or sixties with renal cell carcinoma. In nucleotides, the CDR3 is TGTGCCAGCAGCAAAGTAGATGACCAATGCCGGGAAAAACTGTTTTTT. Its translation: CASSKVDDQCREKLFF.